Included here is one T cell receptor beta chain sequence, with context. Its cognate antigen is unknown. J was trimmed by 6 bases and V by 3 bases; bases with no gene match: 13. The germline CDR1 and CDR2 sequences are MNHEY and SMNVEV (reference sequence). The CDR3 runs 17 residues. Libraries were prepared by immunoSEQ multiplex PCR; TCRdb keeps only in-frame clonotypes and omits some of them. Altogether roughly 88,000 clones are present, approximately 87% being singletons, with the ten largest covering roughly 4.9%. The data belong to a study of OX40 agonist ivuxolimab in advanced cancers. As for the study in general: Patients treated during dose escalation were battling hepatocellular carcinoma, melanoma, renal cell or head and neck cancer. Three individuals attained partial responses, comprising one hepatocellular carcinoma case and two cutaneous melanoma cases.

Study-level points and caveats: Specificity for antigen went undetermined in the expanded peripheral T cells. Averaged across samples, CD8+ T cells carried more expanded clones than CD4+ did.

The chain combines TRBV27 with TRBJ2-1, with 8 bases that match TRBD2. The material was CD4+ or CD8+ T cells sorted from blood, obtained in a trial of the OX40 agonist ivuxolimab. The source is an adult with an advanced solid tumor such as melanoma, head and neck, liver or kidney cancer. The CDR3 nucleotides read TGTGCCAGCAGTTTTTTTAGCGGGACCTCTCCCGGCAATGAGCAGTTCTTC. Translated, it gives CASSFFSGTSPGNEQFF.